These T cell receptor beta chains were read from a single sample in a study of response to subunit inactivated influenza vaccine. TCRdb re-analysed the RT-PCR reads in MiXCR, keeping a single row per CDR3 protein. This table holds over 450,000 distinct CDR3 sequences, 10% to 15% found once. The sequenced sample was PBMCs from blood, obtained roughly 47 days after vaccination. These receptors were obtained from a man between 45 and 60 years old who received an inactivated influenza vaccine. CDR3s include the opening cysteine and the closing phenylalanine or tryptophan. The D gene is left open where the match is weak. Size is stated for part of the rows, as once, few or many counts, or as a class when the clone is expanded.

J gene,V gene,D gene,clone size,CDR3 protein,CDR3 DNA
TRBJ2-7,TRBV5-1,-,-,CASADTTYEQYF,TGCGCCAGCGCGGACACCACCTACGAGCAGTACTTC
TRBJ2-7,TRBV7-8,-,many,CASSLEDGGHEQYF,TGTGCCAGCAGCTTAGAAGATGGGGGGCACGAGCAGTACTTC
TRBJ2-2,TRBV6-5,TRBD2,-,CASSYSSGGPAGELFF,TGTGCCAGCAGTTACTCTTCGGGAGGGCCGGCCGGGGAGCTGTTTTTT
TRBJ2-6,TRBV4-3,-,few,CASSQGASGANVLTF,TGCGCCAGCAGCCAAGGCGCTTCTGGGGCCAACGTCCTGACTTTC
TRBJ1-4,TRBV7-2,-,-,CASSTTGPGRNEKLFF,TGTGCCAGCAGCACAACCGGCCCAGGCCGAAATGAAAAACTGTTTTTT
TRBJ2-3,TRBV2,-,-,CASSRSGASTDTQYF,TGTGCCAGCAGTCGTTCGGGGGCTAGCACAGATACGCAGTATTTT
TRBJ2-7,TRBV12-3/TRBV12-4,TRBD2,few,CASSIPSGRSRYEQYF,TGTGCCAGCAGTATACCTAGCGGGAGGTCTCGCTACGAGCAGTACTTC
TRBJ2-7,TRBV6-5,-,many,CASSSLLGEQYF,TGTGCCAGCAGTTCGCTTCTAGGCGAGCAGTACTTC
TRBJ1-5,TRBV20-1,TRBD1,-,CSARTGTLNQPQHF,TGCAGTGCTAGGACAGGGACCCTTAATCAGCCCCAGCATTTT
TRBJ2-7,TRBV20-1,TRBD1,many,CSAATGTATYEQYF,TGCAGTGCCGCAACCGGGACAGCGACCTACGAGCAGTACTTC
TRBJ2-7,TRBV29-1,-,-,CSVEIPDNPYEQYF,TGCAGCGTTGAAATACCGGACAACCCCTACGAGCAGTACTTC
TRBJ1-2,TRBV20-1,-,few,CSARGETASYGYTF,TGCAGTGCTAGAGGCGAGACGGCCTCGTATGGCTACACCTTC
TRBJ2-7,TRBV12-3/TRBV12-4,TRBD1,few,CASSEPGQGTEQYF,TGTGCCAGCAGTGAACCGGGACAGGGCACCGAGCAGTACTTC
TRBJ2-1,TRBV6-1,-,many,CASRPDTYNEQFF,TGTGCCAGCAGGCCGGACACCTACAATGAGCAGTTCTTC
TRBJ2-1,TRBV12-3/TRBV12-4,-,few,CASSLAPQSGEQFF,TGTGCCAGCAGTTTAGCGCCCCAATCCGGTGAGCAGTTCTTC
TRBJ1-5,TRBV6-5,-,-,CASSYPPLVGQPQHF,TGTGCCAGCAGTTATCCCCCTCTCGTCGGTCAGCCCCAGCATTTT
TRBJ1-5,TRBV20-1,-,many,CSAPQGSNQPQHF,TGCAGTGCTCCTCAGGGTTCCAATCAGCCCCAGCATTTT
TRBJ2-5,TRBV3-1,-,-,CASSQRQQETQYF,TGTGCCAGCAGCCAAAGACAGCAAGAGACCCAGTACTTC
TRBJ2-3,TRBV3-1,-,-,CASSQEQATQYF,TGTGCCAGCAGCCAAGAGCAGGCTACGCAGTATTTT